One sample yielded the 4 T cell receptor beta chains listed below, sequenced in a study of T cell responses to AZD1222 COVID-19 vaccine. Measured with immunoSEQ multiplex PCR; TCRdb has only the in-frame clones, and not every one. This sample has roughly 150,000 clones; under 95% occur once, and the top ten carry around 1.3%. Here the sequenced sample was peripheral blood, taken on day 0 of AZD1222 vaccination. All receptors derive from an adult in good health.

J is TRBJ1-3 and V is TRBV18; weak D call: TRBD1 (6 bases). Germline V lookup: CDR1 KGHSH, CDR2 LQKENI. The CDR3 is 18 residues long. Trimming removed 1 base from V and 3 bases from J, with 19 bases in between. Written as DNA, the CDR3 is TGTGCCAGCTCACCACATCGTCCGGGGGCGCAAGTTGGAAACACCATATATTTT. This encodes CASSPHRPGAQVGNTIYF. The full variable domain, rest sourced from reference TRBV18 and TRBJ1-3, is NAGVMQNPRHLVRRRGQEARLRCSPMKGHSHVYWYRQLPEEGLKFMVYLQKENIIDESGMPKERFSAEFPKEGPSILRIQQVVRGDSAAYFCASSPHRPGAQVGNTIYFGEGSWLTVV.

This chain connects TRBV7-9 to TRBJ2-7, with D perhaps TRBD1 (7 bases). The CDR3 is 13 residues long. CDR1 is SEHNR, CDR2 FQNEAQ, per germline (reference sequence). Trimming stripped 7 bases from V and 4 bases from J, with 14 bases between. CDR3 nucleotide sequence: TGTGCCAGCACCCAGACAGGGACTTACGAGCAGTACTTC. Amino acid sequence: CASTQTGTYEQYF.

The chain joins TRBV5-4 to TRBJ1-1; 7 bases agree with TRBD1. Germline loops: CDR1 SGHNT, CDR2 YYREEE (reference sequence). The CDR3 runs to 14 residues. The junction had 7 bases not matched to a gene; V was cut back by 0 bases and J by 8 bases. The CDR3 DNA reads TGTGCCAGCAGCTTGGGCCCGGGACAGCACGAAGCTTTCTTT. This encodes CASSLGPGQHEAFF.

Regarding this clone: At one end, the junction sequence differs from germline, possibly due to a read error. Other DNA sequences in this specimen translate into the identical CDR3. CDR3 region: CASSQSGTSLAKNIQYF. The DNA of the CDR3 is TGTGCCAGCAGCCAAAGCGGGACGTCCCTAGCCAAAAACATTCAGTATTTC. The chain is built from TRBV3-1 (or the pseudogene TRBV3-2) and TRBJ2-4; TRBD2 matches 7 bases. Germline V gene data show CDR1 as LGHDT and CDR2 as YNNKEL (reference sequence). CDR3 size: 17 residues.